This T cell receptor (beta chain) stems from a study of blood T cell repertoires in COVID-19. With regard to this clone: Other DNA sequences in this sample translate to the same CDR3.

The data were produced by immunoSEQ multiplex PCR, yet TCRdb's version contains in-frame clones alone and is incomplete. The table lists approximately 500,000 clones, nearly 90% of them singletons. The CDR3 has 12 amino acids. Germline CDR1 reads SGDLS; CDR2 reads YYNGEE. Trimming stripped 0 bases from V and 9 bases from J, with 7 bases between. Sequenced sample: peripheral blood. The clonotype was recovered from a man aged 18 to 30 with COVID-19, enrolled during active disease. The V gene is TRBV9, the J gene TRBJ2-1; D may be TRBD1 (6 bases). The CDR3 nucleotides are TGTGCCAGCAGCGTAGTAGGGGGTGAGCAGTTCTTC. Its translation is CASSVVGGEQFF.